The clone carrying this T cell receptor beta chain was seen only a few times. This entry comes from a study of shared clonotypes between healthy human individuals. Whole-study context: For every donor, three CD4 naive, three CD4 memory, two CD8 naive and one CD8 memory plates were used.

Assay used: immunoSEQ multiplex PCR; TCRdb lists only in-frame clones, some missing. Of about 770,000 clones in the sample, around 70% were seen once. The CDR3 sequence is 17 residues long. The ends lost 4 bases at V and 4 bases at J; junction bases unmatched: 9. In germline, CDR1 is SEHNR, CDR2 FQNEAQ (reference sequence). Specimen: memory CD4+ T cells sorted from blood. The sample's subset: CD45RA-negative fraction. The chain couples TRBV7-9 to TRBJ2-2; the match to TRBD1 covers 10 bases. The TCR sequence derives from a woman aged 25 to 39 in good health. This CDR3 reads CASSSWGQGLGTGELFF. CDR3 bases: TGTGCCAGCAGCTCCTGGGGACAGGGGTTAGGCACCGGGGAGCTGTTTTTT.